Sequencing of this T cell receptor (beta chain) was carried out in a study of CD8+CD57+ T cells in acquired aplastic anemia. Overall study: Each DNA sample taken from sorted CD4+ and CD8+ cells came to around 2.9 ug on average.

TCR beta VDJ and CDR3 profiles were obtained from a genomic DNA template. TCRdb ran MiXCR on the reads and lists one entry per CDR3 protein. The repertoire holds roughly 250,000 distinct CDR3 sequences, with more than 40% as singletons. Remarks on this clonotype: The antigen is unknown.

Study results and limitations: The study identified about 30 CD8+ CDR3 sequences shared by patients and controls.

Patients chosen for sequencing had shown CD8+CD57+ cell expansion by flow cytometry. The blood sampling took place in patients who had so far received no therapy. Sample: sorted CD4+, CD8+, or CD8+CD57+ T cells (not recorded which) from PBMCs. The clonotype originates from a human donor with aplastic anemia.

In DNA, the CDR3 is TGTGCCAGCAGTGAGGGGACTATTTCCTACAATGAGCAGTTCTTC. Its translation is CASSEGTISYNEQFF. The chain employs TRBV2 and TRBJ2-5; TRBD2 matches 7 bases. Gene TRBJ2-1 matches the end of the DNA better, so the J call may be wrong. This CDR3 has 15 amino acids. CDR1 and CDR2 from the germline V gene are SNHLY and FYNNEI.